A single sample gave rise to the 2 T cell receptor beta chains below, sequenced in a study of regulatory dendritic cells for organ transplantation. Clones were read by immunoSEQ multiplex PCR, and TCRdb kept only the in-frame ones, dropping some. The sample has 25,000 to 30,000 clones, under 90% seen once. The sample consisted of naive CD8+ T cells from blood. Subset defined: CD45RA+ naive T cells. These receptors all stem from a human donor in good health.

This chain links TRBV7-9 with TRBJ2-3, with 7 bases fitting TRBD1. V gave up 4 bases and J gave up 2 bases; unmatched junction bases: 6. Germline-derived CDR1 and CDR2 are SEHNR and FQNEAQ (reference sequence). The CDR3 extends over 15 amino acids. The CDR3: CASSSGQTFTDTQYF. The CDR3, as DNA: TGTGCCAGCAGCTCGGGACAGACCTTCACAGATACGCAGTATTTT.

Note on this clone: Relative to the germline gene, one junction end is altered; a read error may explain this. This rearrangement joins TRBV11-3 to TRBJ1-2, with D maybe TRBD1 (5 bases). This CDR3 is 12 amino acids long. Germline V lookup: CDR1 SGHNT, CDR2 YENEEA. The CDR3 region has the DNA TGTGCCAGCAACAGGTTTGACGCGGCTCCCGAGTTC. Its translation is CASNRFDAAPEF. The full variable domain, in which reference TRBV11-3 and TRBJ1-2 provide the parts outside the CDR3, is EAGVVQSPRYKIIEKKQPVAFWCNPISGHNTLYWYLQNLGQGPELLIRYENEEAVDDSQLPKDRFSAERLKGVDSTLKIQPAELGDSAVYLCASNRFDAAPEFGSGTRLTVV.